The T cell receptor beta chain described here comes from a study of cytomegalovirus exposure and HLA in healthy donors. Whole-study results and caveats: The listing of 150 or so TCR beta chains classed them as cytomegalovirus-associated.

A note on this clone: Its antigen is undetermined.

Primers: 60 Vbeta forward and 13 Jbeta reverse. The protocol was immunoSEQ multiplex PCR, while the TCRdb copy is restricted to in-frame clones and leaves out a portion. The repertoire holds approximately 79,000 clones, under 80% seen once, with less than 6% in the top ten. Sequencing used PBMCs. The sequence derives from a male donor in good health and CMV-seropositive.

The CDR3 spells CASSAPRGGCTEAFF. The DNA for the CDR3 is TGTGCCAGCAGCGCGCCTCGGGGGGGTTGCACTGAAGCTTTCTTT. The chain combines TRBV21-1 with TRBJ1-1. TRBV21-1 is a pseudogene segment. The CDR3 spans 15 residues.